The present TCR beta chain was sequenced within a study of CD8+ T cells in alopecia areata. Peripheral blood and lesional scalp punch biopsies were taken from alopecia areata patients. Investigators isolated RNA and reverse transcribed it into cDNA to act as the sequencing template. Libraries were prepared by immunoSEQ multiplex PCR; TCRdb keeps only in-frame clonotypes and omits some of them. This sample yields hundreds of thousands of clones, of which around 62% are seen a single time; 0.45% belongs to the top ten. The CDR3 has 15 residues. V was trimmed by 4 bases and J by 0 bases, leaving 10 bases between them. CDR1 is LGHNA, CDR2 YNFKEQ, per germline.

This sequence originates from a human donor with alopecia areata. This sample comprised CD4+ T cells sorted from blood, obtained at week 0. V gene TRBV4-2 combines with J gene TRBJ1-5; no clear D gene. The CDR3 DNA sequence: TGTGCCAGCAGCCCCCAGTCGGGTAGCAATCAGCCCCAGCATTTT. It is translated as CASSPQSGSNQPQHF.